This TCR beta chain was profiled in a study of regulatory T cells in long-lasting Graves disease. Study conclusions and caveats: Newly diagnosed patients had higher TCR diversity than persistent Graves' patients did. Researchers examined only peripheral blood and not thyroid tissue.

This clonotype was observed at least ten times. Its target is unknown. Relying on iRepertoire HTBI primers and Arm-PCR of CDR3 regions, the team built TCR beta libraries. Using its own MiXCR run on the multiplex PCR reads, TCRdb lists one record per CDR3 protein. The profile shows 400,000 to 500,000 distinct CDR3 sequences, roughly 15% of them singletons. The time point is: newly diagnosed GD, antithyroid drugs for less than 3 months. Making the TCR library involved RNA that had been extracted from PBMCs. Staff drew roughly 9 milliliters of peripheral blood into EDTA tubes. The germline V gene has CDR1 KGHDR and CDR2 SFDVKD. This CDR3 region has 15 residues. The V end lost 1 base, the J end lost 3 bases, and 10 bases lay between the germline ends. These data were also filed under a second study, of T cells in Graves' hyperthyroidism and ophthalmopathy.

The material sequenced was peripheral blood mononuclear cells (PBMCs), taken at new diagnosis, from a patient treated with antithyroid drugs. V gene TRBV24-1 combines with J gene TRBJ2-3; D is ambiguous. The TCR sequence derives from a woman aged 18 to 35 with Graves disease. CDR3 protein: CATSDLEGITDTQYF. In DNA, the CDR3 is TGTGCCACCAGTGATTTAGAAGGGATTACAGATACGCAGTATTTT.